This T cell receptor (beta chain) emerged from a study of blood T cell repertoires in COVID-19. Study at large: T cells, B-cell-depleted T cells, or PBMCs provided the cDNA or gDNA that served as material.

Only in-frame clones appear in the TCRdb table, and some are missing; sequencing was by immunoSEQ multiplex PCR. The sample carries around 300,000 clones, 75% to 90% recorded once. Germline CDR1 is SGHDT and CDR2 is YYEEEE. This CDR3 comprises 12 residues. The V and J ends lost 3 bases and 6 bases respectively, with 10 bases between them. This sequence was found in a woman between 50 and 59 years old with COVID-19, enrolled during active disease. J is TRBJ2-7 and V is TRBV5-6; D may be TRBD2 (6 bases). The source material was peripheral blood. The CDR3 spells CASSSGTPEQYF. CDR3 DNA sequence: TGTGCCAGCAGCTCCGGGACTCCCGAGCAGTACTTC.